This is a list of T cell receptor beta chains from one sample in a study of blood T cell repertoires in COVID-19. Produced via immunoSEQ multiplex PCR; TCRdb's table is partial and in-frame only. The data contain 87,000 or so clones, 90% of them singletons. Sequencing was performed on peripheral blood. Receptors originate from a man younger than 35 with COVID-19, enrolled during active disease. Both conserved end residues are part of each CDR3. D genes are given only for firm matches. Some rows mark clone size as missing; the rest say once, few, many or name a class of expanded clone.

cdr3_aa: CASSLAVAGGPFNEQFF
cdr3_nt: TGTGCCAGCAGCTTAGCGGTAGCGGGAGGGCCTTTCAATGAGCAGTTCTTC
cdr3_length: 17
clone_size: .
v_call: TRBV11-2
d_call: TRBD2
j_call: TRBJ2-1

cdr3_aa: CSVEGSTEQFF
cdr3_nt: TGCAGCGTTGAAGGGTCTACTGAGCAGTTCTTC
cdr3_length: 11
clone_size: once
v_call: TRBV29-1
d_call: .
j_call: TRBJ2-1

cdr3_aa: CASSPQSAAVRTDTQYF
cdr3_nt: TGCGCCAGCAGCCCTCAATCAGCAGCGGTCCGCACAGATACGCAGTATTTT
cdr3_length: 17
clone_size: .
v_call: TRBV4-1
d_call: .
j_call: TRBJ2-3

cdr3_aa: CASSLDPGLTYEQYF
cdr3_nt: TGCGCCAGCAGCCTTGACCCCGGACTAACCTACGAGCAGTACTTC
cdr3_length: 15
clone_size: few
v_call: TRBV4-3
d_call: .
j_call: TRBJ2-7

cdr3_aa: CASSPRTGFVEQYF
cdr3_nt: TGTGCCAGCAGCCCTAGGACTGGATTCGTCGAGCAGTACTTC
cdr3_length: 14
clone_size: .
v_call: TRBV9
d_call: .
j_call: TRBJ2-7

cdr3_aa: CASSQTSGAPNTGELFF
cdr3_nt: TGTGCCAGCAGCCAGACTAGCGGGGCACCGAACACCGGGGAGCTGTTTTTT
cdr3_length: 17
clone_size: .
v_call: TRBV7-2
d_call: TRBD2
j_call: TRBJ2-2

cdr3_aa: CASSLAGQLNSPLHF
cdr3_nt: TGTGCCAGCAGCTTAGCGGGACAGCTTAATTCACCCCTCCACTTT
cdr3_length: 15
clone_size: .
v_call: TRBV11-2
d_call: TRBD1
j_call: TRBJ1-6

cdr3_aa: CASSSAQDRRFGYTF
cdr3_nt: TGTGCCAGCAGTTCCGCCCAGGACAGACGCTTTGGCTACACCTTC
cdr3_length: 15
clone_size: .
v_call: TRBV5-6
d_call: .
j_call: TRBJ1-2

cdr3_aa: CASSVAVGGRYGYTF
cdr3_nt: TGTGCCAGCAGCGTAGCCGTGGGAGGGCGATATGGCTACACCTTC
cdr3_length: 15
clone_size: .
v_call: TRBV9
d_call: .
j_call: TRBJ1-2

cdr3_aa: CASSSSGSTTYEQYF
cdr3_nt: TGTGCCAGCAGCTCCAGCGGGTCTACCACCTACGAGCAGTACTTC
cdr3_length: 15
clone_size: .
v_call: TRBV7-8
d_call: .
j_call: TRBJ2-7

cdr3_aa: CASSQPPLWEQFF
cdr3_nt: TGTGCCAGCAGTCAACCCCCACTATGGGAGCAGTTCTTC
cdr3_length: 13
clone_size: .
v_call: TRBV12-3/TRBV12-4
d_call: .
j_call: TRBJ2-1

cdr3_aa: CASSIEGTGGRQPQHF
cdr3_nt: TGTGCCAGTAGTATAGAAGGGACAGGGGGCAGACAGCCCCAGCATTTT
cdr3_length: 16
clone_size: .
v_call: TRBV19
d_call: TRBD1
j_call: TRBJ1-5

cdr3_aa: CAIATGGGLSGANVLTF
cdr3_nt: TGTGCCATCGCCACGGGGGGCGGGTTAAGTGGGGCCAACGTCCTGACTTTC
cdr3_length: 17
clone_size: .
v_call: TRBV10-3
d_call: .
j_call: TRBJ2-6

cdr3_aa: CSVAGLQIYEQYF
cdr3_nt: TGCAGCGTTGCAGGACTCCAAATCTACGAGCAGTACTTC
cdr3_length: 13
clone_size: .
v_call: TRBV29-1
d_call: .
j_call: TRBJ2-7

cdr3_aa: CASSSPRTSAIYNEQFF
cdr3_nt: TGTGCCAGCAGCTCACCCAGGACTAGCGCTATATACAATGAGCAGTTCTTC
cdr3_length: 17
clone_size: .
v_call: TRBV7-9
d_call: TRBD2
j_call: TRBJ2-1

cdr3_aa: CASSMGGGASSYEQYF
cdr3_nt: TGTGCCAGTAGTATGGGGGGGGGCGCGAGCTCCTACGAGCAGTACTTC
cdr3_length: 16
clone_size: once
v_call: TRBV19
d_call: .
j_call: TRBJ2-7

cdr3_aa: CASSPTSGSKHTQYF
cdr3_nt: TGTGCCAGCAGCCCGACTAGCGGGAGTAAACATACGCAGTATTTT
cdr3_length: 15
clone_size: .
v_call: TRBV2
d_call: TRBD2
j_call: TRBJ2-3

cdr3_aa: CASSLGGAGTDTQYF
cdr3_nt: TGTGCCAGCAGCTTAGGTGGGGCAGGCACAGATACGCAGTATTTT
cdr3_length: 15
clone_size: .
v_call: TRBV11-3
d_call: .
j_call: TRBJ2-3

cdr3_aa: CASSLWPGTDTQYF
cdr3_nt: TGTGCCAGCAGTTTATGGCCAGGGACAGATACGCAGTATTTT
cdr3_length: 14
clone_size: .
v_call: TRBV28
d_call: .
j_call: TRBJ2-3

cdr3_aa: CASSTSRGGVTEAFF
cdr3_nt: TGTGCCAGCAGCACCTCCAGGGGAGGGGTCACTGAAGCTTTCTTT
cdr3_length: 15
clone_size: .
v_call: TRBV7-6
d_call: .
j_call: TRBJ1-1

cdr3_aa: CASSYSRGLPQETQYF
cdr3_nt: TGTGCCAGCAGTTACTCTCGGGGACTGCCGCAAGAGACCCAGTACTTC
cdr3_length: 16
clone_size: .
v_call: TRBV6-5
d_call: .
j_call: TRBJ2-5

cdr3_aa: CASSNGRSGGYGYTF
cdr3_nt: TGTGCCAGTAGTAACGGCCGATCGGGAGGGTATGGCTACACCTTC
cdr3_length: 15
clone_size: .
v_call: TRBV19
d_call: .
j_call: TRBJ1-2

cdr3_aa: CASTGEQGAYEQYF
cdr3_nt: TGTGCCAGCACGGGTGAGCAAGGGGCCTACGAGCAGTACTTC
cdr3_length: 14
clone_size: .
v_call: TRBV6-5
d_call: .
j_call: TRBJ2-7

cdr3_aa: CASSERGQYTPTNEKLLF
cdr3_nt: TGCGCCAGCAGTGAAAGGGGACAGTACACACCAACTAATGAAAAACTGCTTTTT
cdr3_length: 18
clone_size: once
v_call: TRBV10-2
d_call: TRBD1
j_call: TRBJ1-4

cdr3_aa: CAISGNRGLTSGANVLTF
cdr3_nt: TGTGCCATCAGTGGTAACAGGGGGCTCACCTCTGGGGCCAACGTCCTGACTTTC
cdr3_length: 18
clone_size: .
v_call: TRBV10-3
d_call: TRBD1
j_call: TRBJ2-6

cdr3_aa: CASSAGTSNFLFPDGELFF
cdr3_nt: TGTGCCAGCTCAGCGGGGACTAGTAATTTTCTGTTTCCCGACGGGGAGCTGTTTTTT
cdr3_length: 19
clone_size: .
v_call: TRBV18
d_call: TRBD2
j_call: TRBJ2-2

cdr3_aa: CAEGTYGGNTIYF
cdr3_nt: TGTGCTGAAGGGACTTATGGTGGAAACACCATATATTTT
cdr3_length: 13
clone_size: .
v_call: TRBV30
d_call: .
j_call: TRBJ1-3

cdr3_aa: CASSASGQDYEQYF
cdr3_nt: TGTGCCAGCAGTGCCTCGGGACAAGACTACGAGCAGTACTTC
cdr3_length: 14
clone_size: .
v_call: TRBV28
d_call: .
j_call: TRBJ2-7

cdr3_aa: CASSRVTSHLASWNTGELFF
cdr3_nt: TGCGCCAGCAGCCGGGTCACCTCTCATCTGGCTAGCTGGAACACCGGGGAGCTGTTTTTT
cdr3_length: 20
clone_size: once
v_call: TRBV5-1
d_call: .
j_call: TRBJ2-2

cdr3_aa: CASSVSTGWSGNTIYF
cdr3_nt: TGTGCCAGTAGTGTCTCGACAGGGTGGTCTGGAAACACCATATATTTT
cdr3_length: 16
clone_size: .
v_call: TRBV19
d_call: TRBD1
j_call: TRBJ1-3

cdr3_aa: CASSPKGQLNTEAFF
cdr3_nt: TGTGCCAGCAGCCCCAAGGGACAGTTGAACACTGAAGCTTTCTTT
cdr3_length: 15
clone_size: .
v_call: TRBV5-4
d_call: TRBD1
j_call: TRBJ1-1

cdr3_aa: CASSPASGYMDTEAFF
cdr3_nt: TGTGCCAGCAGCCCGGCGTCAGGGTATATGGACACTGAAGCTTTCTTT
cdr3_length: 16
clone_size: once
v_call: TRBV2
d_call: .
j_call: TRBJ1-1

cdr3_aa: CASSFRVSSYNEQFF
cdr3_nt: TGTGCCAGCAGTTTCAGGGTCAGCTCCTACAATGAGCAGTTCTTC
cdr3_length: 15
clone_size: .
v_call: TRBV28
d_call: .
j_call: TRBJ2-1

cdr3_aa: CAISEEQGRRVTDTQYF
cdr3_nt: TGTGCCATCAGTGAGGAACAGGGGAGGCGAGTCACAGATACGCAGTATTTT
cdr3_length: 17
clone_size: .
v_call: TRBV10-3
d_call: .
j_call: TRBJ2-3

cdr3_aa: CASSLWGKGVHYNEQFF
cdr3_nt: TGTGCCAGCAGTTTATGGGGTAAGGGAGTTCACTACAATGAGCAGTTCTTC
cdr3_length: 17
clone_size: .
v_call: TRBV28
d_call: .
j_call: TRBJ2-1

cdr3_aa: CASSPTELPTSEQFF
cdr3_nt: TGTGCCAGTAGTCCGACCGAACTTCCCACTAGTGAGCAGTTCTTC
cdr3_length: 15
clone_size: .
v_call: TRBV19
d_call: .
j_call: TRBJ2-1

cdr3_aa: CASSYSIGLADWEQYF
cdr3_nt: TGTGCCAGCAGTTACTCAATCGGACTAGCGGATTGGGAGCAGTACTTC
cdr3_length: 16
clone_size: .
v_call: TRBV6-5
d_call: TRBD2
j_call: TRBJ2-7

cdr3_aa: CASSLGLAGGGDTQYF
cdr3_nt: TGTGCCAGCAGCTTAGGTCTAGCGGGAGGAGGGGATACGCAGTATTTT
cdr3_length: 16
clone_size: .
v_call: TRBV7-2
d_call: TRBD2
j_call: TRBJ2-3

cdr3_aa: CASRQRKDQPQHF
cdr3_nt: TGTGCCAGTAGGCAGAGGAAAGATCAGCCCCAGCATTTT
cdr3_length: 13
clone_size: .
v_call: TRBV19
d_call: .
j_call: TRBJ1-5

cdr3_aa: CASSQESYRGSDYGYTF
cdr3_nt: TGTGCCAGCAGCCAAGAATCATACAGGGGATCAGACTATGGCTACACCTTC
cdr3_length: 17
clone_size: .
v_call: TRBV3-1/TRBV3-2
d_call: TRBD1
j_call: TRBJ1-2

cdr3_aa: CASSLNTYGYTF
cdr3_nt: TGTGCCAGCAGCTTGAACACCTATGGCTACACCTTC
cdr3_length: 12
clone_size: .
v_call: TRBV11-2
d_call: .
j_call: TRBJ1-2

cdr3_aa: CASSFTGAEQYF
cdr3_nt: TGTGCCAGCAGCTTCACAGGGGCCGAGCAGTACTTC
cdr3_length: 12
clone_size: .
v_call: TRBV7-2
d_call: TRBD1
j_call: TRBJ2-7

cdr3_aa: CASSPTTQGLNTEAFF
cdr3_nt: TGTGCCAGCAGCCCCACCACGCAGGGGTTGAACACTGAAGCTTTCTTT
cdr3_length: 16
clone_size: .
v_call: TRBV3-1/TRBV3-2
d_call: .
j_call: TRBJ1-1

cdr3_aa: CASSILATSYNEQFF
cdr3_nt: TGTGCCAGCAGCATACTTGCGACTTCATACAATGAGCAGTTCTTC
cdr3_length: 15
clone_size: .
v_call: TRBV7-2
d_call: .
j_call: TRBJ2-1

cdr3_aa: CASSLSRTSGEIF
cdr3_nt: TGTGCCAGCAGTCTCTCACGGACTAGCGGGGAGATCTTC
cdr3_length: 13
clone_size: .
v_call: TRBV27
d_call: TRBD2
j_call: TRBJ2-1

cdr3_aa: CASGRDVRGYTF
cdr3_nt: TGTGCCAGCGGCAGGGATGTTCGGGGCTACACCTTC
cdr3_length: 12
clone_size: .
v_call: TRBV27
d_call: .
j_call: TRBJ1-2

cdr3_aa: CASGGQVVGNQPQHF
cdr3_nt: TGTGCCAGTGGGGGACAGGTTGTGGGCAATCAGCCCCAGCATTTT
cdr3_length: 15
clone_size: few
v_call: TRBV19
d_call: TRBD1
j_call: TRBJ1-5

cdr3_aa: CASSQATGLEQYF
cdr3_nt: TGCGCCAGCAGCCAGGCGACAGGGCTCGAGCAGTACTTC
cdr3_length: 13
clone_size: .
v_call: TRBV4-1
d_call: TRBD1
j_call: TRBJ2-7

cdr3_aa: CASSGMKAGRNYGYTF
cdr3_nt: TGTGCCAGCAGCGGGATGAAGGCAGGGCGTAACTATGGCTACACCTTC
cdr3_length: 16
clone_size: .
v_call: TRBV9
d_call: .
j_call: TRBJ1-2

cdr3_aa: CAITGITEAFF
cdr3_nt: TGTGCCATTACAGGGATCACTGAAGCTTTCTTT
cdr3_length: 11
clone_size: .
v_call: TRBV7-9
d_call: .
j_call: TRBJ1-1

cdr3_aa: CASSSAGNSYEQYF
cdr3_nt: TGCGCCAGCAGCTCCGCAGGTAACTCCTACGAGCAGTACTTC
cdr3_length: 14
clone_size: .
v_call: TRBV5-1
d_call: .
j_call: TRBJ2-7

cdr3_aa: CASSQGIPGGAYEQYF
cdr3_nt: TGCGCCAGCAGCCAAGGGATCCCAGGGGGCGCCTACGAGCAGTACTTC
cdr3_length: 16
clone_size: .
v_call: TRBV4-3
d_call: TRBD1
j_call: TRBJ2-7

cdr3_aa: CASSLGAREGPDTQYF
cdr3_nt: TGTGCCAGCAGCTTAGGGGCCCGGGAGGGGCCAGATACGCAGTATTTT
cdr3_length: 16
clone_size: .
v_call: TRBV11-3
d_call: TRBD2
j_call: TRBJ2-3

cdr3_aa: CASSLGLAGNIQYF
cdr3_nt: TGTGCCAGCAGTCTCGGACTAGCTGGGAACATTCAGTACTTC
cdr3_length: 14
clone_size: .
v_call: TRBV6-2/TRBV6-3
d_call: TRBD2
j_call: TRBJ2-4

cdr3_aa: CSVLLTSGRVLSADTQYF
cdr3_nt: TGCAGCGTCCTCTTGACTAGCGGGAGGGTTTTGAGTGCAGATACGCAGTATTTT
cdr3_length: 18
clone_size: .
v_call: TRBV29-1
d_call: TRBD2
j_call: TRBJ2-3